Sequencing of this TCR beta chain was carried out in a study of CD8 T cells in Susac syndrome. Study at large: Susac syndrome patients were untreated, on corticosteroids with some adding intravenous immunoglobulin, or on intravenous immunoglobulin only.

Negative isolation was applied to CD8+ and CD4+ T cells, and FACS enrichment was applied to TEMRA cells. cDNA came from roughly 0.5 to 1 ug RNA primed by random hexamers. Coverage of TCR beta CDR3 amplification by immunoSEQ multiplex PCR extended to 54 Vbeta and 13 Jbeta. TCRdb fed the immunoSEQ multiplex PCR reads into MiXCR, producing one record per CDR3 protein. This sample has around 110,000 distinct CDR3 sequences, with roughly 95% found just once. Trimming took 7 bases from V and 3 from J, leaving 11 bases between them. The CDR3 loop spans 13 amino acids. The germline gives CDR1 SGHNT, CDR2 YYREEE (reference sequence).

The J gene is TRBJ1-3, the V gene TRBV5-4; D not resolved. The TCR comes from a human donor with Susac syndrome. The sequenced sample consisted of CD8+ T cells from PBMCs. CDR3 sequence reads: CASGLNGGNTIYF. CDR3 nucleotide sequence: TGTGCCAGCGGGTTAAACGGTGGAAACACCATATATTTT. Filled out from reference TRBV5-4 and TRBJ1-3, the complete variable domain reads ETGVTQSPTHLIKTRGQQVTLRCSSQSGHNTVSWYQQALGQGPQFIFQYYREEENGRGNFPPRFSGLQFPNYSSELNVNALELDDSALYLCASGLNGGNTIYFGEGSWLTVV.